The T cell receptor (beta chain) described here comes from a study of cytomegalovirus exposure and HLA in healthy donors. The ends lost 4 bases at V and 5 bases at J; junction bases unmatched: 12. The CDR3 is 16 residues long. The germline CDR1 and CDR2 sequences are MDHEN and SYDVKM. General study points: A later analysis showed HLA-associated TCR beta chains outstripping equally common others in clonal expansion. Three CMV-associated chains were confirmed in vitro to be specific for CMV antigens.

In the PCR, 60 Vbeta and 13 Jbeta primers were used. Produced via immunoSEQ multiplex PCR; TCRdb's table is partial and in-frame only. Among roughly 250,000 clones listed, approximately 80% were seen once. As regards this clone: Its cognate antigen is unknown.

The source of this sequence is a girl aged 2 to 9 in good health and CMV-seronegative. V is TRBV28 and J is TRBJ2-5, with 8 positions matching TRBD2. The sequenced sample consisted of PBMCs. For the CDR3, the DNA is TGTGCCAGCAGTTCCACCCCAGGGGCGGGAGGCGAGACCCAGTACTTC. It is translated as CASSSTPGAGGETQYF.